This TCR beta chain comes out of a study of blood T cells in healthy people across ages. Study observations and caveats: A roughly linear age-dependent decrease characterized TCR beta diversity per million T cells. PBMCs left unsorted prevented a conclusive naive versus antigen-experienced comparison.

Comments on this clonotype: Its specificity is unknown.

For the second PCR, which ran for roughly 6 to 12 cycles, a sample-barcoded 5' primer and a J-beta primer mix were used. MiXCR, run by TCRdb on the 5' RACE reads, gives a single entry per CDR3 protein. This repertoire shows some 920,000 distinct CDR3 sequences, around 54% found once; its top ten account for 20% to 25%. Staff drew approximately 9.7 milliliters of peripheral blood from each donor. Germline V lookup: CDR1 MNHNS, CDR2 SASEGT. V lost 7 bases, J lost 3 bases, and 10 bases lay in between. CDR3 length: 12 residues. Sequencing was done on a sample of blood. The rearrangement links TRBV6-1 to TRBJ2-7; D gene unclear. The TCR comes from a woman aged 55-69 years in good health. CDR3 residues: CASKVQSYEQYF. Written as DNA, the CDR3 is TGTGCCAGCAAGGTACAGAGCTACGAGCAGTACTTC.